The TCR beta chain under discussion was sequenced for a study of shared clonotypes between healthy human individuals. The CDR3 length is 15 residues. The trim removed 8 bases at V and 1 base at J, leaving 7 bases unmatched. CDR1 and CDR2 (germline): MNHEY, SMNVEV (reference sequence). The donor cohort consisted entirely of Caucasian adults residing in Nashville, Tennessee. A deep-level run was used for the assay. The authors ran unsorted PBMC replicate PCRs on about 300 ng DNA, approximately 31,000 T cell genomes. This table comes from immunoSEQ multiplex PCR, and its TCRdb copy is limited to in-frame clones, with some not included. The table has roughly 490,000 clones, roughly four fifths seen once.

The sequenced material came from PBMCs. The TCR comes from a woman in her thirties or forties in good health. Some clones in this sample may be carry-over from other donors' samples. The chain links TRBV27 to TRBJ2-7, with TRBD2 matching 11 bases. The CDR3 loop is CASGLTSGGSYEQYF. The CDR3 nucleotides read TGTGCCAGCGGGTTAACTAGCGGGGGATCCTACGAGCAGTACTTC.